This T cell receptor beta chain was captured in a study of cytomegalovirus exposure and HLA in healthy donors. Study results and caveats: The TCR clusters that emerged in the first cohort tended, a later analysis found, to co-occur in the 120 or so validation repertoires. Reports showed the classifier diagnosing cytomegalovirus status with high specificity and sensitivity. For most TCR sequences rarity was the rule, although some public TCRs occurred in many donors.

This table comes from immunoSEQ multiplex PCR, and its TCRdb copy is limited to in-frame clones, with some not included. The sample has some 140,000 clones, about four fifths seen once. Details on this clone: Its cognate antigen is unknown.

The CDR3 contains 14 residues. The germline CDR1 and CDR2 sequences are SEHNR and FQNEAQ (reference sequence). V was shortened by 4 bases and J by 3 bases, with 12 bases between the two germline ends. The donors were members of the validation cohort comprising approximately 110 subjects, separate from the roughly 670-subject first cohort. The receptor was isolated from a young woman in good health and CMV-seronegative. What was sequenced was PBMCs. The V and J genes are TRBV7-9 and TRBJ2-5; D call uncertain. CDR3 nucleotides: TGTGCCAGCAGCTCCCAACTTGCGGAAGAGACCCAGTACTTC. Protein sequence: CASSSQLAEETQYF.